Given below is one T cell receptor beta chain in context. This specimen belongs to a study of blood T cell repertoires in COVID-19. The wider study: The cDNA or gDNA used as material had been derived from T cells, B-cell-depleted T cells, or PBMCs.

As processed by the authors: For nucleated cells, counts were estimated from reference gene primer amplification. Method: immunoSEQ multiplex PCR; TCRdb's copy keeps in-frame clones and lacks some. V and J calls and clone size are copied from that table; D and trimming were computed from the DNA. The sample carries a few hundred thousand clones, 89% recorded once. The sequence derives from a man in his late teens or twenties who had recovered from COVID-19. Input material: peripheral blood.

CDR3 amino acids: CASSFESSGTGELFF. CDR3 bases: TGCGCCAGCAGCTTCGAGAGTAGCGGGACCGGGGAGCTGTTTTTT. The chain recombines TRBV5-1 with TRBJ2-2; 7 bases line up with TRBD2. Germline lookup yields CDR1 SGHRS and CDR2 YFSETQ. This CDR3 has 15 residues. The ends lost 2 bases at V and 5 bases at J; junction bases unmatched: 6.